This T cell receptor beta chain comes out of a study of T cells in Graves' hyperthyroidism and ophthalmopathy. Template material for amplifying TCR beta CDR3 regions consisted of RNA transcripts. The primer set for the first-round RT-PCR of the TCR CDR3 was HTBI. MiXCR, run by TCRdb on the multiplex PCR reads, gives a single entry per CDR3 protein. The table records fewer than 350,000 distinct CDR3 sequences, about an eighth of them present only once. An absence of ophthalmopathy progression within 18 months meant stable Graves' hyperthyroidism. Hyperthyroidism had been newly diagnosed in patients aged 18 to 65, and its duration was under 2 months. Lactation, pregnancy, other autoimmune disease or uncontrolled infection excluded patients. A roughly 9.3 ml volume of fresh peripheral blood provided the PBMCs. This clonotype has just a few counts. The germline gives CDR1 LGHDT, CDR2 YNNKEL (reference sequence). The germline V and J ends were trimmed by 1 base and 0 bases, with 16 bases remaining between them. The CDR3 sequence is 17 residues long.

Sequencing was carried out using blood. The sequence came from a woman in her thirties or forties with Graves' hyperthyroidism. This rearrangement joins TRBV3-1 to TRBJ2-7; D gene uncertain. The CDR3, as DNA: TGTGCCAGCAGCCAAGTGAGGAACTCCCAACGCTCCTACGAGCAGTACTTC. Its protein is CASSQVRNSQRSYEQYF.